The 20 T cell receptor beta chains below were found in one sample sequenced in a study of blood T cell repertoires in COVID-19. Some clones are missing from TCRdb's copy, which holds only in-frame ones; the method was immunoSEQ multiplex PCR. In the table there are 180,000 or so clones, 75% to 90% of which are singletons. The sequenced sample consisted of peripheral blood. These receptor sequences come from a middle-aged man with acute or convalescent COVID-19.

The chain uses TRBV13 and TRBJ1-5, with 9 nucleotides matching TRBD1. This CDR3 is 16 amino acids long. V shed 4 bases, J shed 4 bases, and the junction held 8 bases outside the gene matches. Germline CDR1 reads PRHDT; CDR2 reads FYEKMQ (reference sequence). CDR3 protein: CASSSSGTGSNQPQHF. CDR3 nucleotide sequence: TGTGCCAGCAGCTCTTCCGGGACAGGGTCGAATCAGCCCCAGCATTTT. The full variable domain, its missing parts supplied by reference TRBV13 and TRBJ1-5, is AAGVIQSPRHLIKEKRETATLKCYPIPRHDTVYWYQQGPGQDPQFLISFYEKMQSDKGSIPDRFSAQQFSDYHSELNMSSLELGDSALYFCASSSSGTGSNQPQHFGDGTRLSIL.

This clone has a single count. V usage is TRBV5-4 and J usage is TRBJ1-1; 8 bases align to TRBD1. This CDR3 is 14 amino acids long. Trimming took 5 bases from V and 2 from J; bases not matched to a gene: 5. The germline CDR1 and CDR2 sequences are SGHNT and YYREEE (reference sequence). The CDR3 loop is CASSFDRGNTEAFF. In DNA form, the CDR3 reads TGTGCCAGCAGTTTTGACAGGGGCAACACTGAAGCTTTCTTT.

The chain has TRBV2 and TRBJ1-1; unclear D gene. Trimming shortened V by 8 bases and J by 12 bases, and 10 bases separated the two germline ends. Germline CDR1 reads SNHLY; CDR2 reads FYNNEI. The CDR3 runs 9 residues. This CDR3 reads CASGPESFF. In DNA form, the CDR3 reads TGTGCCAGCGGGCCCGAGTCTTTCTTT.

V is TRBV6-5 and J is TRBJ1-2; 7 bases are a match to TRBD1. The V and J ends lost 5 bases and 4 bases, in that order; junction bases with no gene match: 7. This CDR3 region has 14 residues. CDR1 and CDR2 (germline): MNHEY, SVGAGI. CDR3 loop: CASSPSDRSYGYTF. The CDR3 region has the DNA TGTGCCAGCAGTCCATCGGACAGGTCCTATGGCTACACCTTC.

CDR3 protein: CASSSSGGGTDTQYF. CDR3 DNA sequence: TGTGCCAGCAGCTCTAGCGGGGGGGGCACAGATACGCAGTATTTT. The chain employs TRBV4-2 and TRBJ2-3, with 12 bases that match TRBD2. The CDR3 sequence is 15 residues long. V trimming: 5 bases; J trimming: 1 base; junction bases outside the gene matches: 1. The V gene's germline CDR1 is LGHNA and CDR2 YNFKEQ.

The chain uses TRBV5-4 and TRBJ1-1; TRBD1 matches 10 bases. Trimming removed 5 bases from V and 5 bases from J; junction bases left unmatched: 9. The CDR3 spans 15 residues. From germline, CDR1 is SGHNT and CDR2 YYREEE (reference sequence). The CDR3: CASRLQTGGGTEAFF. CDR3 nucleotides: TGTGCCAGCAGACTCCAGACAGGGGGCGGAACTGAAGCTTTCTTT.

V gene TRBV6-5 combines with J gene TRBJ2-1; TRBD2 agrees at 13 bases. Unmatched junction bases numbered 9, after V lost 6 bases and J lost 10 bases. The CDR3 has 15 amino acids. Germline V gene data show CDR1 as MNHEY and CDR2 as SVGAGI. The CDR3 sequence: CASSRGTSGVREQFF. CDR3 coding DNA: TGTGCCAGCAGCCGAGGGACTAGCGGGGTGAGAGAGCAGTTCTTC.

This clone was detected a few times. V is TRBV5-6 and J is TRBJ2-3, with 9 bases identical to TRBD2. J gave up 4 bases and V 0 bases, and 3 bases lay outside the gene matches. Per the germline V gene, CDR1 is SGHDT and CDR2 is YYEEEE. The CDR3 length is 15 residues. CDR3 DNA: TGTGCCAGCAGCTTGGGCGGGGGGGCCCCAGATACGCAGTATTTT. Residues: CASSLGGGAPDTQYF.

The gene calls are TRBV24-1 and TRBJ2-1; D is perhaps TRBD2 (7 bases). Trimming pared 10 bases from V and 1 base from J, leaving 10 bases between. Germline CDR1 KGHDR, CDR2 SFDVKD. The CDR3 length is 13 residues. CDR3 nucleotide sequence: TGTGCCACGGAGGGGGGGTCCTACAATGAGCAGTTCTTC. As protein: CATEGGSYNEQFF.

This clone was detected a few times. This chain joins TRBV19 and TRBJ1-1; a possible D gene is TRBD1 (6 bases). V was shortened by 9 bases and J by 0 bases, with 8 bases between the two germline ends. The CDR3 extends over 12 amino acids. Looked up from germline, CDR1 is LNHDA and CDR2 is SQIVND (reference sequence). CDR3 nucleotide sequence: TGTGCCAGCGGACAGTTGAACACTGAAGCTTTCTTT. Protein product: CASGQLNTEAFF.

The gene calls are TRBV18 and TRBJ1-4, with 7 bases matching TRBD1. V trimming: 0 bases; J trimming: 3 bases; junction bases outside the gene matches: 1. The CDR3 spans 15 residues. Germline V CDR1 and CDR2: KGHSH, LQKENI. The CDR3 region is CASSPPTGANEKLFF. For the CDR3, the DNA is TGTGCCAGCTCACCACCTACAGGGGCTAATGAAAAACTGTTTTTT.

This chain links TRBV30 with TRBJ1-1, with 8 bases lining up with TRBD1. The V gene end was trimmed by 4 bases and the J gene end by 7 bases; junction bases not matched to a gene: 14. This CDR3 spans 15 amino acids. Per germline, CDR1 GTSNPN and CDR2 SVGIG (reference sequence). The CDR3 sequence is CAWKTGGDYPDEAFF. CDR3 DNA: TGTGCCTGGAAAACAGGGGGTGATTACCCCGATGAAGCTTTCTTT.

This clone has only a few counts. CDR3 sequence reads: CSVEGLDKRGGYTF. DNA of the CDR3: TGCAGCGTTGAAGGTCTCGACAAACGCGGGGGCTACACCTTC. J is TRBJ1-2 and V is TRBV29-1; D call uncertain. CDR1 SQVTM and CDR2 ANQGSEA come from the germline V gene. V gave up 1 base and J gave up 8 bases, with 17 bases separating them. CDR3 length equals 14 residues.

V is TRBV5-1 and J is TRBJ2-7, with D possibly matching TRBD2 (6 bases). Germline loops: CDR1 SGHRS, CDR2 YFSETQ. The CDR3 loop spans 13 amino acids. Trimming stripped 2 bases from V and 5 bases from J, with 11 bases between. Here the CDR3 reads CASSFSGGHEQYF. CDR3 in DNA: TGCGCCAGCAGCTTTTCAGGAGGGCACGAGCAGTACTTC.

This chain's CDR3 is CAISTTGGEQYF. CDR3 sequence (DNA): TGTGCCATCAGCACGACAGGGGGCGAGCAGTACTTC. The V gene is TRBV10-3, the J gene TRBJ2-7; the match to TRBD1 covers 9 bases. CDR3 size: 12 residues. Germline V CDR1 and CDR2: ENHRY, SYGVKD. With V trimmed by 6 bases and J by 6 bases, 3 bases remained unmatched.

The J gene is TRBJ1-3, the V gene TRBV19, with TRBD1 as a possible D gene (5 bases). Germline CDR1 LNHDA, CDR2 SQIVND (reference sequence). This CDR3 has 15 residues. V was cut by 3 bases and J by 2 bases, with 11 bases left in between. CDR3 sequence reads: CASSISGAAGNTIYF. The CDR3 bases are TGTGCCAGTAGTATTAGTGGGGCCGCTGGAAACACCATATATTTT.

The chain carries TRBV24-1 and TRBJ2-1; the match to TRBD2 covers 7 bases. V lost 0 bases, J lost 0 bases, and 1 base stayed unmatched. The germline CDR1 and CDR2 sequences are KGHDR and SFDVKD. The CDR3 loop spans 16 amino acids. The CDR3 DNA reads TGTGCCACCAGTGATTTGGGCGGGGGCTCCTACAATGAGCAGTTCTTC. Translation gives CATSDLGGGSYNEQFF.

The chain carries TRBV5-6 and TRBJ2-7; a possible D gene is TRBD2 (6 bases). Germline V gives CDR1 SGHDT, CDR2 YYEEEE. The CDR3 spans 15 residues. Trimming took 3 bases from V and 3 from J, leaving 16 bases between them. CDR3 protein: CASSSSGTHGYEQYF. CDR3 DNA sequence: TGTGCCAGCAGCTCCTCCGGGACTCATGGCTACGAGCAGTACTTC. Looking up the rest from reference TRBV5-6 and TRBJ2-7 gives the full variable domain: DAGVTQSPTHLIKTRGQQVTLRCSPKSGHDTVSWYQQALGQGPQFIFQYYEEEERQRGNFPDRFSGHQFPNYSSELNVNALLLGDSALYLCASSSSGTHGYEQYFGPGTRLTVT.

The V gene is TRBV30, the J gene TRBJ2-5; 7 bases align to TRBD2. CDR3 length equals 14 residues. Germline V gives CDR1 GTSNPN, CDR2 SVGIG (reference sequence). The V segment lost 5 bases and the J segment 5 bases; nucleotides outside the gene matches: 11. The DNA of the CDR3 is TGTGCCTGGGCCGTTGAGGGAGGGCTTGAGACCCAGTACTTC. Encoded protein: CAWAVEGGLETQYF.

V usage is TRBV18 and J usage is TRBJ2-7; 8 bases map to TRBD1. The CDR3 totals 12 residues. Looked up from germline, CDR1 is KGHSH and CDR2 is LQKENI. The J segment lost 11 bases and the V segment lost 5 bases, leaving 8 bases of the junction unmatched. The CDR3 here is CASSTDRETEYF. The CDR3 DNA follows: TGTGCCAGCTCAACGGACAGGGAGACGGAGTACTTC.